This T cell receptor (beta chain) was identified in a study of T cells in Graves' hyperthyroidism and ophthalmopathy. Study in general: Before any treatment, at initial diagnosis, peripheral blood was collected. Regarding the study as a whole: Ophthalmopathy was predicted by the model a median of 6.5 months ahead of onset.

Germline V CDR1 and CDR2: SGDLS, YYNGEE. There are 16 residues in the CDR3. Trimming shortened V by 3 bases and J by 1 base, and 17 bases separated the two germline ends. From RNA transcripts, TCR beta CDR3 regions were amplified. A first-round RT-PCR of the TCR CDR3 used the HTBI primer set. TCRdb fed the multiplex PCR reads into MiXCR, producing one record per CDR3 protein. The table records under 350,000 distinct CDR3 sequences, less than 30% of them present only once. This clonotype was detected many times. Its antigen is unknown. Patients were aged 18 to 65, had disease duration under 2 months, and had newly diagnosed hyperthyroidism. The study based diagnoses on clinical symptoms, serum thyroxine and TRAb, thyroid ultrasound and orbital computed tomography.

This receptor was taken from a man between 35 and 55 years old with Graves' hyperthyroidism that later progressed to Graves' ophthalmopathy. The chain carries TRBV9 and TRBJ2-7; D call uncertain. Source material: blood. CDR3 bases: TGTGCCAGCAGCGCAAGGAAACCGGCAGGATCCTACGAGCAGTACTTC. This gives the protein CASSARKPAGSYEQYF.